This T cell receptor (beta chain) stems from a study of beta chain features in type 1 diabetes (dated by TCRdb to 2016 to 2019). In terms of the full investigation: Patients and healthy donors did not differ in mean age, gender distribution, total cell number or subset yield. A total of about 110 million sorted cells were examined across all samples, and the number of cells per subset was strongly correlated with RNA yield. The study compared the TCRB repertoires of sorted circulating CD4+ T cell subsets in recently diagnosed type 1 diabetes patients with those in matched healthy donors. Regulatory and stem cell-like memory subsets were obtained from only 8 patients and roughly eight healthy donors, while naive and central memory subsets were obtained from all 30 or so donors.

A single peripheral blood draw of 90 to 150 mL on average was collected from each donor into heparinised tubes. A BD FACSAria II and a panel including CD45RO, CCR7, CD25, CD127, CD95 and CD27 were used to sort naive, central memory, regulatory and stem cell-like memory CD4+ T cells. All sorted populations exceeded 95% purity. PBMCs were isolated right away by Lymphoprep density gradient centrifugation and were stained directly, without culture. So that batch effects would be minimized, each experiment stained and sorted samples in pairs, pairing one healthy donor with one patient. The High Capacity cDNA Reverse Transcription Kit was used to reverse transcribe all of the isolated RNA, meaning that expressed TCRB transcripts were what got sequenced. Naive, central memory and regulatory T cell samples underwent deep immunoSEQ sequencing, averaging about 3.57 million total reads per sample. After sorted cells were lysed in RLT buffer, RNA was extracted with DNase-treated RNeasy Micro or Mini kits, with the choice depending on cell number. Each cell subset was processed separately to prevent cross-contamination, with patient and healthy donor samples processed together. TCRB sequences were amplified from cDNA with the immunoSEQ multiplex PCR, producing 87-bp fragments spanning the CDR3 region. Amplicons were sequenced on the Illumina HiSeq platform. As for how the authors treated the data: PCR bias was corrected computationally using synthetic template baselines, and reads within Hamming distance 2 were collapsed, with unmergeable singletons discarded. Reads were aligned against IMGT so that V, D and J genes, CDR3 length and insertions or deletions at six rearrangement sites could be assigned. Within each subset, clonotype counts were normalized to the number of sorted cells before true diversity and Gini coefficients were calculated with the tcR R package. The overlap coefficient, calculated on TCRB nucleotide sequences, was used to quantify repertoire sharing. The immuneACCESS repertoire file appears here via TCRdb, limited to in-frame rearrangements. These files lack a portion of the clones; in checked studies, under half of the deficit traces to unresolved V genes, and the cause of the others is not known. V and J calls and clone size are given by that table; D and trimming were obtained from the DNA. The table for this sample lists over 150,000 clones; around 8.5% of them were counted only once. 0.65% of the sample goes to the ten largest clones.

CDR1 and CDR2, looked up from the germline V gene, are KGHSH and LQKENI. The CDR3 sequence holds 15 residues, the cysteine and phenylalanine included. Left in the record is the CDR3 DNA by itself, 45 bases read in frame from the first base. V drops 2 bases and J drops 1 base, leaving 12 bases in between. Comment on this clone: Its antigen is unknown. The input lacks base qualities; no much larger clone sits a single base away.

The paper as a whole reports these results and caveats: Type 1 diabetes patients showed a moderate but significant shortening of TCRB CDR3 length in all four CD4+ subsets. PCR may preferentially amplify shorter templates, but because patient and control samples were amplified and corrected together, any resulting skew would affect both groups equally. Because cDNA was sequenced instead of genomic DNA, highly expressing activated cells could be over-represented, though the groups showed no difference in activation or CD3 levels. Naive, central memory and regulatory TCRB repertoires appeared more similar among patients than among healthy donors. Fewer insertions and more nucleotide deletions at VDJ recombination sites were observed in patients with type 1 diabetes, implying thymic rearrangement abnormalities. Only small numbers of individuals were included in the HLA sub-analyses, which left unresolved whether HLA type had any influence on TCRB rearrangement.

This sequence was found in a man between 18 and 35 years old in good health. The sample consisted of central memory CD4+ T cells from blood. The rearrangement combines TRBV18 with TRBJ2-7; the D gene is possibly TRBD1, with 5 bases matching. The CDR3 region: CASSPEKGLSYEQYF. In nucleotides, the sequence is TGTGCCAGCTCACCAGAGAAGGGGCTATCCTACGAGCAGTACTTC.